The 10 T cell receptor beta chains below were found in one sample sequenced in a study of T-cell reconstitution after alpha-beta-depleted transplantation in children. Unique molecular identifiers featured in how the TCRbeta library was prepared. TCRdb fed the PCR reads into MiXCR, producing one record per CDR3 protein. The sample contains 780,000 or so distinct CDR3 sequences, roughly 16% of which appear only once. The sequencing used PBMCs, mostly from graft donor cells, collected 360 days after TCRalphabeta/CD19-depleted stem cell transplant. Receptors were obtained from a male patient younger than 18 who had a stem cell transplant for acute lymphoblastic leukemia, so the T cells may come from the graft donor.

The chain couples TRBV16 to TRBJ2-1; D unresolved. The CDR3 is 11 amino acids. Germline V gene sequence: CDR1 KGHSY, CDR2 FQNENV. With 4 bases removed from V and 10 bases from J, the gap between germline ends came to 8 bases. Here the CDR3 DNA reads TGTGCCAGCAGCCCAAATTCGGAGCAGTTCTTC. This encodes CASSPNSEQFF.

In its sample, this clonotype was seen a few times. This rearrangement joins TRBV7-7 to TRBJ2-7; 10 bases are shared with TRBD1. J was trimmed by 6 bases and V by 5 bases; bases with no gene match: 4. The CDR3 length is 13 residues. Germline-derived CDR1 and CDR2 are SSHAT and FNYEAQ (reference sequence). CDR3 DNA: TGTGCCAGCAGCCGACAGGGGGCAAGCGAGCAGTACTTC. It translates to CASSRQGASEQYF.

This clonotype occurred many times. The CDR3 bases are TGCAGTGCTAGAGATCAGGTAGCGGGAGGGCCAACAGATACGCAGTATTTT. Amino acid sequence: CSARDQVAGGPTDTQYF. The chain employs TRBV20-1 and TRBJ2-3, with 11 bases identical to TRBD2. The trim removed 0 bases at V and 3 bases at J, leaving 8 bases unmatched. Germline-derived CDR1 and CDR2 are DFQATT and SNEGSKA (reference sequence). This CDR3 spans 17 amino acids.

This clonotype was seen more than once but under ten times. The V and J genes are TRBV6-5 and TRBJ2-3; 8 bases align to TRBD2. This CDR3 contains 18 residues. The ends lost 0 bases at V and 3 bases at J; junction bases unmatched: 11. Germline CDR1 is MNHEY and CDR2 is SVGAGI. CDR3 region: CASSYSVGSGIWTDTQYF. CDR3 DNA sequence: TGTGCCAGCAGTTACTCGGTCGGTAGCGGGATATGGACAGATACGCAGTATTTT.

This sequence joins TRBV6-4 and TRBJ1-5, with TRBD1 identical over 8 bases. J was trimmed by 0 bases and V by 6 bases; bases with no gene match: 13. This CDR3 has 18 amino acids. Germline values: CDR1 MRHNA, CDR2 SNTAGT. The CDR3 protein is CASRTYRGKFYSNQPQHF. CDR3 nucleotide sequence: TGTGCCAGCAGGACGTACAGGGGGAAATTTTATAGCAATCAGCCCCAGCATTTT.

A few counts support this clonotype. J is TRBJ1-4 and V is TRBV7-9; D is ambiguous. Germline values: CDR1 SEHNR, CDR2 FQNEAQ (reference sequence). V was shortened by 2 bases and J by 8 bases, with 6 bases between the two germline ends. This CDR3 is 12 amino acids long. The CDR3 protein is CASSLYDEKLFF. The CDR3 DNA is TGTGCCAGCAGCTTATATGACGAAAAACTGTTTTTT.

The chain uses TRBV5-1 and TRBJ2-4; 8 nucleotides line up with TRBD1. Germline lookup yields CDR1 SGHRS and CDR2 YFSETQ. The CDR3 extends over 14 amino acids. V dropped 5 bases and J dropped 3; count of bases not matched to a gene: 4. CDR3: CASRETGGKNIQYF. CDR3 coding DNA: TGCGCCAGCAGGGAAACAGGGGGCAAAAACATTCAGTACTTC.

This clonotype appeared many times. The chain's CDR3 is CASSLVSQPQHF. The DNA for the CDR3 is TGTGCCAGCAGCTTAGTTAGTCAGCCCCAGCATTTT. The rearrangement links TRBV11-1 to TRBJ1-5, with D uncertain. Germline V gives CDR1 SGHAT, CDR2 FQDESV (reference sequence). The CDR3 length is 12 residues. Trimming pared 1 base from V and 6 bases from J, leaving 4 bases between.

This clonotype was found a few times. The chain uses TRBV5-1 and TRBJ2-5, with D unclear. CDR1 SGHRS and CDR2 YFSETQ come from the germline V gene. There are 14 residues in the CDR3. Between the trimmed V and J ends, which lost 0 bases and 2 bases, there was a span of 8 bases. This chain's CDR3 is CASSLDGVQETQYF. The CDR3 DNA follows: TGCGCCAGCAGCTTGGATGGAGTTCAAGAGACCCAGTACTTC.

This clonotype was detected a few times. The V and J genes are TRBV5-1 and TRBJ2-3; no clear D gene. Germline CDR1 reads SGHRS; CDR2 reads YFSETQ. V was clipped by 0 bases and J by 11 bases, with 13 bases between them. The CDR3 extends over 13 amino acids. The DNA of the CDR3 is TGCGCCAGCAGCTTGGAGGCGACAAAAGGGCAGTATTTT. Its translation: CASSLEATKGQYF.